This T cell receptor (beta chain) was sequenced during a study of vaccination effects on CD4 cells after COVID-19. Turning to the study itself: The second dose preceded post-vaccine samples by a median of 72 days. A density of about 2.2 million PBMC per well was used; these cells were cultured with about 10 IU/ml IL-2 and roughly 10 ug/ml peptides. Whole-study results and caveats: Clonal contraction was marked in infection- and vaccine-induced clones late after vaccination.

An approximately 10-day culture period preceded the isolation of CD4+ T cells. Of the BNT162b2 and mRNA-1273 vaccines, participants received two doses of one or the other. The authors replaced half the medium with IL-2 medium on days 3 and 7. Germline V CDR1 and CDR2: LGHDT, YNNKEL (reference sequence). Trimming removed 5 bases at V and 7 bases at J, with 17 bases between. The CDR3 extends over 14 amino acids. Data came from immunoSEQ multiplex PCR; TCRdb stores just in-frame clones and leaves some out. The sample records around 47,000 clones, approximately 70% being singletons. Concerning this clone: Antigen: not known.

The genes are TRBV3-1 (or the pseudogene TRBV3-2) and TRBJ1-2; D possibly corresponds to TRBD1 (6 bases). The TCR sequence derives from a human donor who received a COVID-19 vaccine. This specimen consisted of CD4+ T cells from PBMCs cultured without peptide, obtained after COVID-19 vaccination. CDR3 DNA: TGTGCCAGCAGCTCAACGTTACAGGGACCTGGCTACACCTTC. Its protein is CASSSTLQGPGYTF.